This T cell receptor beta chain is from a study of T cells after yellow fever vaccination. V was pared by 0 bases and J by 8 bases, with 10 bases between. The CDR3 consists of 14 residues. CDR1 is MNHEY, CDR2 SVGAGI, per germline. TCRdb analysed the 5' RACE reads with MiXCR anew, one entry per CDR3 protein. In the table there are 450,000 to 650,000 distinct CDR3 sequences, roughly 13% of which are singletons. Sequenced material: PBMCs, taken on the day of the yellow fever booster vaccination. V and J are TRBV6-5 and TRBJ1-4; D is possibly TRBD1 (6 bases). The clonotype comes from a man in his thirties or forties who received the YFV17D yellow fever vaccine. The CDR3 here is CASSYSGTGEKLFF. The DNA of the CDR3 is TGTGCCAGCAGTTACTCGGGCACAGGGGAAAAACTGTTTTTT.